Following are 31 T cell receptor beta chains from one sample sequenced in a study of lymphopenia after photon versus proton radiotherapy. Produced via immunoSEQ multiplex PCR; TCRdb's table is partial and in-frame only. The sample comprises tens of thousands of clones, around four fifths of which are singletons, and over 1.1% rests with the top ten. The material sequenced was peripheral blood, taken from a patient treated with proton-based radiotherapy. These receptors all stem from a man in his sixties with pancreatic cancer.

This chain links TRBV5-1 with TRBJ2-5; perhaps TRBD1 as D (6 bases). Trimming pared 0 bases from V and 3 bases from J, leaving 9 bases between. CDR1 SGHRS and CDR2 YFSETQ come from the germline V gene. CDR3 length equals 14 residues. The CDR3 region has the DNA TGCGCCAGCAGCTTGGTGCCAGGGGAAGAGACCCAGTACTTC. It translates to CASSLVPGEETQYF.

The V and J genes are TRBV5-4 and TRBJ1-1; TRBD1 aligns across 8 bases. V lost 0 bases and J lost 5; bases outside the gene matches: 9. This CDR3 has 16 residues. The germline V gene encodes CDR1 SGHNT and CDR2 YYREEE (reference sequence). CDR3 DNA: TGTGCCAGCAGCTTGGTGGCAGGGGGCATGAGTACTGAAGCTTTCTTT. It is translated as CASSLVAGGMSTEAFF.

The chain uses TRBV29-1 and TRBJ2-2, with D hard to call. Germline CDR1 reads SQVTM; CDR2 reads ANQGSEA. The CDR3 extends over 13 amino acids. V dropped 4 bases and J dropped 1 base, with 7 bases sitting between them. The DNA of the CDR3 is TGCAGCGTTGGACCGATGAACACCGGGGAGCTGTTTTTT. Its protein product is CSVGPMNTGELFF.

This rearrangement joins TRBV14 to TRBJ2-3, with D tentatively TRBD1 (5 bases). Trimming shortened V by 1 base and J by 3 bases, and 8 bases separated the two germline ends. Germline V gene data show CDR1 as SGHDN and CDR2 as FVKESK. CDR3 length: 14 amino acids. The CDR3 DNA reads TGTGCCAGCAGCCAAGCTAGGGGAACAGATACGCAGTATTTT. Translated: CASSQARGTDTQYF.

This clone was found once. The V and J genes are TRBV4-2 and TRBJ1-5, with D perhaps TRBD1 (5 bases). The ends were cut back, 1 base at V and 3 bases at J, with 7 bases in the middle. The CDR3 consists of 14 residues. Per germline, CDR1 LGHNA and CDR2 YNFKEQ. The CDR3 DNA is TGTGCCAGCAGCCAAGCGGACAACAATCAGCCCCAGCATTTT. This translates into CASSQADNNQPQHF.

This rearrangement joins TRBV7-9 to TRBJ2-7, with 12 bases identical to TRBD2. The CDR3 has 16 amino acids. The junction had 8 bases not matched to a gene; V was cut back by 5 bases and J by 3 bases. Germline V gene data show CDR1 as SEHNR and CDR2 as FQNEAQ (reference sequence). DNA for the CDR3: TGTGCCAGCAGCCCCTGGGGACTAGCGGGTGACTACGAGCAGTACTTC. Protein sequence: CASSPWGLAGDYEQYF.

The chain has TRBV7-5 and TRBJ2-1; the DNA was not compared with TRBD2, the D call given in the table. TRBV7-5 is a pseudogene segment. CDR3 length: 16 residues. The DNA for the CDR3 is TGTGCCAGAAGCCGCACAATTCGGGAGAGATACAATGAGCAGTTCTTC. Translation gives CARSRTIRERYNEQFF.

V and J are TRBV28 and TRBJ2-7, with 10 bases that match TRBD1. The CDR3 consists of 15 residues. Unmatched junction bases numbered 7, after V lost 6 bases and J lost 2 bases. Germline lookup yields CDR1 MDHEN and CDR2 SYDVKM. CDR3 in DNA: TGTGCCAGCAGGTCCCGGGACAGGGGAGCCTACGAGCAGTACTTC. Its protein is CASRSRDRGAYEQYF.

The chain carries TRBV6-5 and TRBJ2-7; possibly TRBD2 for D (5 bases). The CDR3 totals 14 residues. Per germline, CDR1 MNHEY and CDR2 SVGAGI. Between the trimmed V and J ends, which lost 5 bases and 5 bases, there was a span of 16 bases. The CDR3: CASSPPPGKDEQYF. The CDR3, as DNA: TGTGCCAGCAGTCCCCCCCCGGGAAAGGACGAGCAGTACTTC.

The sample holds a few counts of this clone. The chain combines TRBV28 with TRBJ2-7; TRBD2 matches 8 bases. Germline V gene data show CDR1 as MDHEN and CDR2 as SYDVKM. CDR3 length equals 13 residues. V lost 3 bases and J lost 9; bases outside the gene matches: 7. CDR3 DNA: TGTGCCAGCAGTTTGCGGGCGGGAGGTTGGCAGTACTTC. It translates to CASSLRAGGWQYF.

The CDR3 DNA reads as TGCGCCAGCAGATCCTCCGGGACAGGGGGCAACGAGCAGTACTTC. Its protein is CASRSSGTGGNEQYF. V is TRBV5-1 and J is TRBJ2-7; TRBD1 agrees at 12 bases. Germline CDR1 reads SGHRS; CDR2 reads YFSETQ. The trim removed 5 bases at V and 5 bases at J, leaving 8 bases unmatched. The CDR3 length is 15 residues.

This CDR3 is CASSPLDGSWGYTF. For the CDR3, the DNA is TGTGCCAGCAGCCCTCTGGACGGTTCGTGGGGCTACACCTTC. The chain uses TRBV6-6 and TRBJ1-2; D uncertain. With 6 bases removed from V and 8 bases from J, the gap between germline ends came to 19 bases. Germline lookup yields CDR1 MNHNY and CDR2 SVGAGI (reference sequence). This CDR3 spans 14 amino acids.

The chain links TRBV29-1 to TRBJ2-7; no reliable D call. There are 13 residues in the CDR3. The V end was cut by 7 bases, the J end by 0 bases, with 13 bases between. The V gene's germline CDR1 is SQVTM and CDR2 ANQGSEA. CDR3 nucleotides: TGCAGCGGGAGACTCCAAGACTCCTACGAGCAGTACTTC. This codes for CSGRLQDSYEQYF.

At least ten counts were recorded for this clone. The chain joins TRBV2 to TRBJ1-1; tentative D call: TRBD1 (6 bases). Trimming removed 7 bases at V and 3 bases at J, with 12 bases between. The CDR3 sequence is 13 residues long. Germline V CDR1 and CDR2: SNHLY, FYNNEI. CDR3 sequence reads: CASIGTQYTEAFF. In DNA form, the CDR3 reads TGTGCCAGCATAGGGACACAATACACTGAAGCTTTCTTT. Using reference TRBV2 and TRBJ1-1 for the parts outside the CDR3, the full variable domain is EPEVTQTPSHQVTQMGQEVILRCVPISNHLYFYWYRQILGQKVEFLVSFYNNEISEKSEIFDDQFSVERPDGSNFTLKIRSTKLEDSAMYFCASIGTQYTEAFFGQGTRLTVV.

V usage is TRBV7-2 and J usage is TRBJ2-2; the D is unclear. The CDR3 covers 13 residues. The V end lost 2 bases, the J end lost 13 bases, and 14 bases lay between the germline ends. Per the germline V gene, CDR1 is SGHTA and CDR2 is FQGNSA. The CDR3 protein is CASSLTVAVALFF. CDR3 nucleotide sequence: TGTGCCAGCAGCTTAACAGTAGCAGTAGCGCTGTTTTTT. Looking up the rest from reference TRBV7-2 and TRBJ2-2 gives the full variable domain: GAGVSQSPSNKVTEKGKDVELRCDPISGHTALYWYRQSLGQGLEFLIYFQGNSAPDKSGLPSDRFSAERTGGSVSTLTIQRTQQEDSAVYLCASSLTVAVALFFGEGSRLTVL.

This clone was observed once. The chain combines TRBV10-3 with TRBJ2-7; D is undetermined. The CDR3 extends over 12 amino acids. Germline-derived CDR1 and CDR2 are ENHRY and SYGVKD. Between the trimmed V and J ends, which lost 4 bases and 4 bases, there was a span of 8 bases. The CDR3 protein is CAISAETYEQYF. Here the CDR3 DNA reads TGTGCCATCAGTGCAGAAACTTACGAGCAGTACTTC.

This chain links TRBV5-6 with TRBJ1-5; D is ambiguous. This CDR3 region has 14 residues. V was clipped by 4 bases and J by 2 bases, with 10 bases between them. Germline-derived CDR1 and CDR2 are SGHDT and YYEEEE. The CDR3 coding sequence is TGTGCCAGCAGCCCCGGGCCTGGCAATCAGCCCCAGCATTTT. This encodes CASSPGPGNQPQHF.

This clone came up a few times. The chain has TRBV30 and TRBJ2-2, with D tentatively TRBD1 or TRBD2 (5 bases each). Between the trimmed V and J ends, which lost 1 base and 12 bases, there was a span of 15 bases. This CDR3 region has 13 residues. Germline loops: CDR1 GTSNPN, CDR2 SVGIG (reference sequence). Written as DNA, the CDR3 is TGTGCCTGGAGTGCCGGTGGGGCGGGCAAGCTGTTTTTT. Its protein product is CAWSAGGAGKLFF.

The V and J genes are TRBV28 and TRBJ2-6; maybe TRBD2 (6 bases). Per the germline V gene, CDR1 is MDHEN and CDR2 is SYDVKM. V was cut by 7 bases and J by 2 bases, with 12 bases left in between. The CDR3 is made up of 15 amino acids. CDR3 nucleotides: TGTGCCAGCACGGGAGTGGCGGCTGGGGCCAACGTCCTGACTTTC. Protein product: CASTGVAAGANVLTF.

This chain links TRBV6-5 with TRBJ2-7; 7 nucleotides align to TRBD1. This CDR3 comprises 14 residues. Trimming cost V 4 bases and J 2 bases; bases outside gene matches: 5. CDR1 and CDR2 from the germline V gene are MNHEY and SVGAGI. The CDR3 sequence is CASSSTGITYEQYF. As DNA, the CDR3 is TGTGCCAGCAGTTCGACAGGGATCACCTACGAGCAGTACTTC.

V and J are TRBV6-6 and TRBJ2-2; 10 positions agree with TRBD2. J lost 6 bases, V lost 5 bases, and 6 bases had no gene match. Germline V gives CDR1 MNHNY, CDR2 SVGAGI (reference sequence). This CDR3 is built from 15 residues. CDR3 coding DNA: TGTGCCAGCAGTCCCAGCGGGAGGGCCGCCGGGGAGCTGTTTTTT. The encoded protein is CASSPSGRAAGELFF.

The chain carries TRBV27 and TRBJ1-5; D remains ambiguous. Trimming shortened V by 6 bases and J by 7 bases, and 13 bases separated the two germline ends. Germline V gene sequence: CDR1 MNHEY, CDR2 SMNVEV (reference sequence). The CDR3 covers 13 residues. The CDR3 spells CASSLGLGQPQHF. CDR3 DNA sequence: TGTGCCAGCAGCCTCGGTCTTGGCCAGCCCCAGCATTTT.

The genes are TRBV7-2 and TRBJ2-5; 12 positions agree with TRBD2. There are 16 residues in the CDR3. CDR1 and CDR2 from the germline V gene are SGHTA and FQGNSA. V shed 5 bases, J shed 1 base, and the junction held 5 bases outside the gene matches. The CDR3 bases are TGTGCCAGCAGCCTAGGACTAGCGGGACCCCAAGAGACCCAGTACTTC. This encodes CASSLGLAGPQETQYF.

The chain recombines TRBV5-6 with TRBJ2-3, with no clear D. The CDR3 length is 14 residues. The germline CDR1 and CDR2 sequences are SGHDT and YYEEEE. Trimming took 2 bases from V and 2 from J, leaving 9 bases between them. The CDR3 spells CASSLPGYTDTQYF. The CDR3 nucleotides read TGTGCCAGCAGCTTACCAGGTTACACAGATACGCAGTATTTT.

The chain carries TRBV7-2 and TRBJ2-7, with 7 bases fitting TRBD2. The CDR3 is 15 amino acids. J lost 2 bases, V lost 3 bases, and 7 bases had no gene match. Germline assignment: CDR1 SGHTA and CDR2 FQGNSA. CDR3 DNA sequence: TGTGCCAGCAGCTTTCGGGGCGGGGGAGCCTACGAGCAGTACTTC. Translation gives CASSFRGGGAYEQYF.

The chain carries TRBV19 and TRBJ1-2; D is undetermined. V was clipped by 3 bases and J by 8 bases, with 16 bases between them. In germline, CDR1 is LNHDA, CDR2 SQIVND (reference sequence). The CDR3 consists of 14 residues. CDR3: CASSIGSSTRGYTF. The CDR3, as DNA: TGTGCCAGTAGTATCGGTAGCTCAACTCGGGGCTACACCTTC.

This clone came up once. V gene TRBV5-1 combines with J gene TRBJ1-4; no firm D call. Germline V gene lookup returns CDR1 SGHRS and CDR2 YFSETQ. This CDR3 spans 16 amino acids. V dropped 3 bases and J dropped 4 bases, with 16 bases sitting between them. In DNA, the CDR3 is TGCGCCAGCAGCTCTACCCGACAATTCGGTAATGAAAAACTGTTTTTT. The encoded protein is CASSSTRQFGNEKLFF.

The CDR3 loop reads CASSLLGQRTTNEQFF. In DNA, the CDR3 is TGTGCCAGCAGCTTACTCGGCCAGCGGACTACAAATGAGCAGTTCTTC. The chain couples TRBV7-9 to TRBJ2-1, with a weak D call TRBD2 (6 bases). CDR1 and CDR2 from the germline V gene are SEHNR and FQNEAQ (reference sequence). The CDR3 consists of 16 residues. V was pared by 2 bases and J by 7 bases, with 18 bases between.

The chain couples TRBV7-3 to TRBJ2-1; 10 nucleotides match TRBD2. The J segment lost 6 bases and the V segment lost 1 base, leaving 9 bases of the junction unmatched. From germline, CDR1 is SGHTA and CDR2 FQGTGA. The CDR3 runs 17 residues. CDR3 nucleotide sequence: TGTGCCAGCAGCTTAAGTAAGGGGGTAGCGGGAGGCAATGAGCAGTTCTTC. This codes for CASSLSKGVAGGNEQFF.

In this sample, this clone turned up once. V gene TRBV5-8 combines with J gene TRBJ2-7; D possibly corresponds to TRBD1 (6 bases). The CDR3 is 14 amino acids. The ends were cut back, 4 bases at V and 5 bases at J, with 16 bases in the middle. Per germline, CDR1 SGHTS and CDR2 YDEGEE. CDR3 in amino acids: CASSPLTGYHEQYF. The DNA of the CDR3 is TGTGCCAGCAGCCCACTTACAGGGTACCACGAGCAGTACTTC.

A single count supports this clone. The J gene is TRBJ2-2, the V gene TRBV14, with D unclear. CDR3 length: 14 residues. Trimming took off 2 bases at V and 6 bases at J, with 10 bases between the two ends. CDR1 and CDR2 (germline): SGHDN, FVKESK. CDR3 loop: CASSQSIASGELFF. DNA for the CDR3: TGTGCCAGCAGCCAATCAATTGCTTCCGGGGAGCTGTTTTTT.